The source of this T cell receptor (beta chain) is a study of graft-versus-host responses after intestinal transplantation. Produced via immunoSEQ multiplex PCR; TCRdb's table is partial and in-frame only. The data contain 13,000 to 15,000 clones, around 77% of them seen just once; the ten biggest clones take up just under 4%. Processing released intraepithelial and lamina propria lymphocytes from the graft tissue. The sequence was collected from a human patient who received an intestinal transplant, so some T cells may come from the graft donor. Source: ileum tissue, taken just over 26 days after intestinal transplant.

The CDR3 DNA is TGTGCCAGCAGCGTAGAGGGGGGGCCGGCAGATACGCAGTATTTT. This encodes CASSVEGGPADTQYF. The genes are TRBV9 and TRBJ2-3, with D tentatively TRBD2 (7 bases). This CDR3 comprises 15 residues. From germline, CDR1 is SGDLS and CDR2 YYNGEE. The V end lost 0 bases, the J end lost 4 bases, and 12 bases lay between the germline ends.